The following is a TCR beta chain sequence with its context. This clonotype was observed a single time. The target of this receptor is not known. No per-base quality is available; no much larger clone lies one base away. Resting on one read, the evidence is weak. V loses 1 base at its end and J loses 6 bases; junction bases beyond the gene matches: 3. Including the terminal cysteine and phenylalanine, the CDR3 comprises 15 residues. Of the read, only the CDR3 DNA is kept; its 45 bases are in frame from base 1. CDR1 and CDR2, per the germline V gene, are SGHTA and FQGNSA. The treatment or condition label corresponds to: allogeneic hematopoietic cell transplantation with graft depleted of TCRalphabeta T cells and CD19 B cells. TCRalphabeta/CD19-depleted allogeneic hematopoietic cell grafts were given to the transplant recipients, all of whom were children. This sample stems from a study of T-cell reconstitution after alpha-beta-depleted transplantation in children (TCRdb year 2016). Study-level background: Using TCR repertoire profiling, the study quantitatively followed how T-cell immune reconstitution unfolded in children after TCRalphabeta/CD19-depleted allogeneic hematopoietic cell transplantation. Study-wide findings and limitations: The apparently early alphabetaT-cell count recovery about two months after transplant was reportedly dependent on only several hundred rapidly expanded clones derived from non-depleted graft cells. In some patients, the high TCRbeta diversity seen at day 60 was put down to recipient T cells and intrathymic progenitors that had survived conditioning. Over subsequent months, a decline in hyperexpanded clone frequencies was noted, and after one year, T-cell counts and TCRbeta diversity were mostly ascribed to newly produced T cells.

Receptor amplification or capture employed PCR. The run used an Illumina HiSeq 2500. TCR library preparation used molecular barcoding, with unique molecular identifiers applied to normalize quantification of the TCRbeta repertoire. TCRdb reprocessed the public reads (quality trimming at Q25 with fastp, clone calling with MiXCR) and kept in-frame beta chains. Each CDR3 protein gets just one entry, which takes the most common genes and DNA from the rows behind it. Across this sample there are about 600,000 distinct CDR3 sequences, with around 23% seen only once. Clones ranked in the top ten supply 12% to 15% of the sample.

The sequence is built from TRBV7-2 and TRBJ2-3; 11 nucleotides in the junction match TRBD2. The sequencing used PBMCs, mostly from graft donor cells, collected 360 days after TCRalphabeta/CD19-depleted stem cell transplant. The source is a boy in the first two years of life who had a stem cell transplant for acute myeloid leukemia, so the T cells may come from the graft donor. Here is the DNA: TGTGCCAGCAGCTTAGTTGCTAGCGGGGGGGATACGCAGTATTTT. Translated, it gives CASSLVASGGDTQYF.